Included here is one TCR beta chain sequence, with context. The table lists this clone with a few counts. The antigen it binds to is not known. Qualities for individual bases were not recorded, and no much larger clone is one base off. Libraries were prepared through the immunoSEQ multiplex PCR assay. For the multiplex PCR, a mixture combining 60 forward primers for TCR Vbeta segments and 13 reverse primers for TCR Jbeta segments was used. A multiplex PCR assay on genomic DNA amplified the CDR3 region of rearranged TCR beta genes. Amplified TCR beta libraries were sequenced as 87-base-pair reads on the Illumina HiSeq System. The authors' pipeline ran thus. A later analysis tallied around 87 million unique TCR beta chains across the 666 repertoires, and around 10 million of those chains were shared by two or more donors. A nearest-neighbor algorithm error-corrected the raw reads and collapsed the reads into unique sequences, merging closely related sequences to remove PCR and sequencing errors. V, D and J gene segments were assigned by aligning CDR3 sequences to IMGT reference sequences. For a sequence to be retained, a match of at least six nucleotides was required to both a V gene segment and a J gene segment. Rearrangements were classified as productive when the CDR3 lacked stop codons and remained in frame with V and J, and all other rearrangements were classified as non-productive. CDR3 was defined according to IMGT convention as the region running from the second conserved V-encoded cysteine to the conserved J-encoded phenylalanine. Sequences without an unambiguous match to a single V gene segment were excluded from the earlier analysis of several hundred of the donors. In an earlier analysis of 587 of the donors, V segments were called functional above 56.7% productive rearrangements and were called segregating when the between-donor standard deviation exceeded 5%. To diagnose cytomegalovirus status from the catalog of TCR beta chain sequences, a statistical classification framework was built. In a later analysis, TCR nucleotide sequences were compared against IMGT/GENE-DB human TR gene sequences so that V and J genes could be assigned. A later analysis assigned CDR3 sequences and most-parsimonious VDJ recombination scenarios with the TCRdist pipeline. In a later analysis, each TCR beta chain was defined by its CDR3 amino acid sequence together with its V-gene family, and reads without a unique V-gene family were excluded. To address suspected cross-contamination and a sequencing artifact, a later analysis removed 592 highly shared, low-generation-probability nucleotide sequences. A later analysis calculated a clonal expansion index for each public chain from normalized within-repertoire ranks of inferred template counts. Generation probabilities in a later analysis came from a VDJ recombination model fitted to out-of-frame rearrangements, and those results were checked against IGoR. A later analysis scored TCR-TCR, TCR-HLA and TCR-CMV co-occurrence with hypergeometric tests, applying a repertoire-size bias correction to TCR pairs. In a later analysis, false discovery rates were estimated by permuting HLA or CMV assignments 20 times. A later analysis grouped co-occurring TCRs with DBSCAN, adding TCRdist sequence similarity when clustering within HLA-allele-positive subsets. Co-occurrence clustering excluded repertoires with fewer than 30,000 or more than 120,000 public chains, plus five with anomalous nucleotide sharing. Imported from immuneACCESS, the table was reduced by TCRdb to in-frame sequences with V and J called. These copies leave out some clones; in studies compared against another copy, an unresolved V gene accounts for under half, and the cause of the remainder is not known. V and J calls and clone size are copied from that table; D and trimming were computed from the DNA. The sample contains 130,000 to 150,000 clones, 75% to 90% of them found a single time. Roughly 2.8% of the sample comes from the top ten.

The sample belongs to a study of cytomegalovirus exposure and HLA in healthy donors (TCRdb year 2017). For context, the study as a whole: An earlier analysis of 587 of the donors reported approximately 300 Gb of sequence data and 95 million to 140 million unique TCR beta sequences obtained from about 179 million T cells. Roughly 310 gigabases of sequencing data and 70 million to 85 million unique TCR sequences were included in an early release covering 550 to 800 HLA-typed donors. The genetic ancestry cluster associated with self-reported Caucasian donors included 81% of the 300 to 450 genotyped donors. The study was designed to test whether signatures of past pathogen exposure could be identified by cataloging public T cell receptors. The study used immunosequencing to profile the T cell repertoires of more than 650 subjects and linked those repertoires to cytomegalovirus serostatus. A separate validation cohort of over a hundred different subjects was used in addition to the roughly 620-subject first cohort. To predict cytomegalovirus infection status, the study combined high-throughput TCR immunosequencing, statistical association of individual TCRs with disease status, and machine learning. A later analysis re-analyzed previously published TCR beta repertoires from approximately 700 donors and added high-resolution HLA genotyping to study TCR occurrence patterns. In the later analysis, no new phenotypic data were used to find candidate immune exposures; instead, reliance was placed on TCR beta sequences and their occurrence across donors. An earlier analysis of around 580 of the donors used high-throughput TCR beta sequencing to judge whether each TCR beta V gene segment behaved as functional or pseudogenic. Alongside the repertoire data, information on donor age, sex, ethnicity and CMV serostatus was compiled. Genome-wide SNP genotypes for about three fifths of the 666 donors were used in a later genetic analysis, which treated that subset as a discovery cohort. All discovery cohort repertoires had been generated using a single sequencing platform. Class I and class II HLA loci were covered by the typing at four-digit resolution. Typing coverage varied by locus: roughly 620-640 donors for A, B, C, DRB1 and DQB1; some 520 for DQA1; about 590 for DPA1; fewer than 480 for DPB1. A few DR-DQ haplotypes were treated as single units for association and clustering because of strong linkage in the cohort. Among 398 genotyped donors of the cohort, an average of roughly 230,000 unique TCR beta nucleotide sequences was sequenced per donor, of which 15% to 20% were non-productive. The investigation overall reported the following: According to a later analysis, parvovirus B19, influenza, CMV and Epstein-Barr virus appeared linked to several top co-occurrence clusters. A cluster of highly shared sequence variants was judged likely to be a technical artifact of the sequencing pipeline. In a later analysis, 16,951 TCR beta sequences were associated with specific HLA alleles at a false discovery rate of 0.05. Cytomegalovirus status was reported to be diagnosed by the classifier with high specificity and sensitivity in both the original and validation cohorts. Because HLA typing was unavailable for some donors at each locus, only the typed subset was used in association tests. In this cohort, only TCR beta chains were sequenced, and detectable features were limited by the absence of alpha or paired-chain data. The presence/absence analyses assumed that sequencing depth was roughly uniform across donors, and that assumption may not be true. Linkage disequilibrium might explain the correlated functional status among segregating V segments, but an unknown experimental factor could not be ruled out. According to a later analysis, TCR association rates differed among HLA loci, with DRB1 alleles showing the most associated TCRs and HLA-C alleles showing the fewest. V-gene and J-gene trimming of TCR beta chains was associated with a missense DCLRE1C variant in a later genetic analysis, and the association was replicated in an independent cohort. A further reported finding was that TCR beta sequences accurately predicted the HLA-A and HLA-B alleles for most subjects in the first cohort. Because counts were too low, more than 15 rarely observed V segments, including chromosome 9 orphons, were left out of the earlier analysis of 500 to 650 of the donors. A total of roughly 160 TCR beta chains were listed by the study as associated with cytomegalovirus. A few of the identified cytomegalovirus-associated TCR beta chains were confirmed in vitro to be specific for cytomegalovirus antigens. The authors suggested that the approach could potentially be extended to other disease states and immunological phenotypes. For the cohort, immune exposure information was limited to CMV serostatus. According to a later genetic analysis, donors in an Asian-associated ancestry cluster had fewer N-insertions in productive TCRs than the approximately 710-donor mean. In a later analysis, HLA-associated TCR beta chains were found to be more clonally expanded and to have lower generation probabilities than equally common non-associated chains. When HLA alleles, especially DR and DQ, strongly co-occurred, TCR associations were difficult to assign to individual alleles. Because the 87-base-pair reads could not distinguish some IMGT-functional V segments, including TRBV6-2 and TRBV6-3, those segments were excluded. Most TCR sequences were seen in very few donors, while some public TCRs were found in many individuals. In a later analysis, most CMV-associated TCR beta chains were found to appear HLA-restricted, with HLA associations seemingly driven largely by CMV exposure. An earlier analysis of around 600 of the donors showed that most TCR beta V segments appeared in productive rearrangements either about 87% or about 30% of the time, which broadly matched IMGT annotations.

V and J are truncated by 5 bases and 4 bases respectively, leaving an intervening sequence of 20 bases. CDR1 and CDR2 are drawn from the germline V gene: SGHTA, FQGTGA. From cysteine to phenylalanine, the CDR3 is 16 amino acids long. Left in the record is the CDR3 DNA by itself, 48 bases read in frame from the first base. The cohort consisted of 650 to 850 healthy bone marrow donors. At the time of sampling, every cohort member was nominally healthy, though immune exposures that went unrecorded were likely present. The donor was CMV seronegative and belonged to the group of approximately 320 seronegative cohort members. Every donor gave a peripheral blood sample, and the peripheral blood mononuclear cells from that sample were used for TCR beta sequencing. Genomic DNA was extracted from the blood cell samples with the Qiagen DNeasy Blood Extraction Kit.

Sequences were obtained from PBMCs. The chain couples TRBV7-3 to TRBJ1-1; no confident D gene assignment can be made. The TCR sequence derives from a woman in her twenties or thirties in good health and CMV-seronegative. The CDR3 loop reads CASSVTAGNGATEAFF. The DNA sequence reads TGTGCCAGCAGCGTTACAGCGGGGAATGGCGCCACTGAAGCTTTCTTT.